Each of the 24 T cell receptor beta chains below was sequenced from the same sample in a study of shared clonotypes between healthy human individuals. Libraries were prepared by immunoSEQ multiplex PCR; TCRdb keeps only in-frame clonotypes and omits some of them. The repertoire holds roughly 1,100,000 clones, with about three quarters as singletons. Sequenced: memory CD4+ T cells sorted from blood. Subset here: CD45RA-negative fraction. All receptors come from a young man in good health.

This clone has just one count. The CDR3 spells CASSVRANYGYTF. CDR3 nucleotides: TGTGCCAGCAGTGTCAGGGCTAACTATGGCTACACCTTC. The genes are TRBV2 and TRBJ1-2; tentatively, D is TRBD1 (5 bases). Deletions cut 4 bases from V and 0 bases from J, with 6 bases between. The germline V gene has CDR1 SNHLY and CDR2 FYNNEI. The CDR3 runs 13 residues.

V and J are TRBV29-1 and TRBJ2-5; the D gene is possibly TRBD1 (6 bases). V shed 7 bases and J shed 0 bases, with 12 bases lying between them. This CDR3 spans 13 amino acids. CDR1 is SQVTM and CDR2 is ANQGSEA in the germline V gene. Here the CDR3 reads CSAPTGNQETQYF. The CDR3 bases are TGCAGCGCACCTACAGGGAACCAAGAGACCCAGTACTTC. The whole variable domain, remainder taken from reference TRBV29-1 and TRBJ2-5, is SAVISQKPSRDICQRGTSLTIQCQVDSQVTMMFWYRQQPGQSLTLIATANQGSEATYESGFVIDKFPISRPNLTFSTLTVSNMSPEDSSIYLCSAPTGNQETQYFGPGTRLLVL.

Points on this clone: The likely explanation is a read error, given a far larger clone one base away. The rearrangement joins TRBV14 to TRBJ1-1, with 7 nucleotides matching TRBD1. Per the germline V gene, CDR1 is SGHDN and CDR2 is FVKESK. There are 15 residues in the CDR3. The CDR3 bases are TGTGCCAGCAGCCCACAGGGGCTCGGGGGGACTGAAACTTTCTTT. Translated: CASSPQGLGGTETFF.

The chain employs TRBV27 and TRBJ1-5; D perhaps matches TRBD1 (5 bases). Trimming cost V 8 bases and J 15 bases, with 8 bases left between them. The CDR3 covers 8 residues. Looked up from germline, CDR1 is MNHEY and CDR2 is SMNVEV (reference sequence). The CDR3 loop reads CASLGGHF. CDR3 coding DNA: TGTGCCAGCCTGGGGGGGCATTTT.

V usage is TRBV7-8 and J usage is TRBJ2-1, with D possibly being TRBD1 (6 bases). The length of the CDR3 is 14 residues. The V end was cut by 5 bases, the J end by 10 bases, with 18 bases between. CDR1 is SGHVS, CDR2 FQNEAQ, per germline. The CDR3 loop reads CASSHRDTSWEQFF. The CDR3 nucleotides read TGTGCCAGCAGCCACCGGGACACCTCTTGGGAGCAGTTCTTC.

The gene calls are TRBV2 and TRBJ1-1, with 9 bases fitting TRBD1. CDR1 and CDR2 from the germline V gene are SNHLY and FYNNEI. V shed 3 bases, J shed 10 bases, and the junction held 9 bases outside the gene matches. The CDR3 is 14 residues long. CDR3 in amino acids: CASSEGQGVGGAFF. In DNA, the CDR3 is TGTGCCAGCAGTGAGGGACAGGGAGTCGGTGGAGCTTTCTTT.

This chain uses TRBV29-1 with TRBJ1-1, with unresolved D. Germline V CDR1 and CDR2: SQVTM, ANQGSEA. The V end was cut by 4 bases, the J end by 3 bases, with 12 bases between. This CDR3 region has 13 residues. CDR3 amino acids: CSVVGNRDTEAFF. CDR3 bases: TGCAGCGTTGTGGGCAACCGGGACACTGAAGCTTTCTTT.

This clone has more than one count but fewer than ten. The chain joins TRBV2 to TRBJ2-1; possibly TRBD2 for D (6 bases). V was clipped by 9 bases and J by 7 bases, with 22 bases between them. In germline, CDR1 is SNHLY, CDR2 FYNNEI. The CDR3 runs to 15 residues. CDR3 coding DNA: TGTGCCAGTAAGACTAGTCACGGTTTTATGAATGAGCAGTTCTTC. Residues: CASKTSHGFMNEQFF.

This rearrangement joins TRBV6-1 to TRBJ2-7; 8 bases fit TRBD2. The CDR3 contains 15 residues. Germline loops: CDR1 MNHNS, CDR2 SASEGT. V trimming: 4 bases; J trimming: 0 bases; junction bases outside the gene matches: 5. CDR3 coding DNA: TGTGCCAGCAGTGTTAGCGGGAACCCCTCCTACGAGCAGTACTTC. Translating it yields CASSVSGNPSYEQYF.

This chain joins TRBV11-2 and TRBJ1-1, with a possible D match to TRBD1 (6 bases). V shed 3 bases and J shed 2 bases, with 10 bases lying between them. The CDR3 totals 14 residues. Germline values: CDR1 SGHAT, CDR2 FQNNGV. DNA for the CDR3: TGTGCCAGCAGCTTCTCAGGGGATAACACTGAAGCTTTCTTT. Translating it yields CASSFSGDNTEAFF. The full variable domain, with the rest looked up from reference TRBV11-2 and TRBJ1-1, is EAGVAQSPRYKIIEKRQSVAFWCNPISGHATLYWYQQILGQGPKLLIQFQNNGVVDDSQLPKDRFSAERLKGVDSTLKIQPAKLEDSAVYLCASSFSGDNTEAFFGQGTRLTVV.

V and J are TRBV5-8 and TRBJ2-7, with 7 bases aligning to TRBD2. This CDR3 has 13 amino acids. CDR1 and CDR2 from the germline V gene are SGHTS and YDEGEE. V shed 4 bases and J 6 bases; nucleotides not matched to a gene: 7. The CDR3, as DNA: TGTGCCAGCAGCGAAGGAGCGGGGCTCGAGCAGTACTTC. This sequence encodes CASSEGAGLEQYF.

The J gene is TRBJ2-1, the V gene TRBV6-5, with D perhaps matching TRBD1 or TRBD2 (6 bases each). There are 13 residues in the CDR3. Germline assignment: CDR1 MNHEY and CDR2 SVGAGI. V lost 7 bases and J 7 bases, leaving 14 bases between the germline ends. The CDR3 nucleotides read TGTGCCAGCAAGGGGGGCAAAAGGAATGAGCAGTTCTTC. Protein: CASKGGKRNEQFF.

The V gene is TRBV19, the J gene TRBJ1-3; D gene uncertain. CDR1 LNHDA and CDR2 SQIVND come from the germline V gene (reference sequence). The CDR3 sequence is 16 residues long. The V end was cut by 5 bases, the J end by 1 base, with 15 bases between. CDR3 amino acids: CASSPLRGASGNTIYF. For the CDR3, the DNA is TGTGCCAGTAGTCCTTTGCGGGGAGCTTCTGGAAACACCATATATTTT. Complete variable domain (other parts from reference TRBV19 and TRBJ1-3): DGGITQSPKYLFRKEGQNVTLSCEQNLNHDAMYWYRQDPGQGLRLIYYSQIVNDFQKGDIAEGYSVSREKKESFPLTVTSAQKNPTAFYLCASSPLRGASGNTIYFGEGSWLTVV.

On this clone itself: A much more abundant neighbour one base away suggests this may be a read error. The chain employs TRBV7-9 and TRBJ2-5, with a weak D call TRBD2 (5 bases). Germline V CDR1 and CDR2: SEHNR, FQNEAQ (reference sequence). V gave up 5 bases and J gave up 5 bases, with 18 bases separating them. The CDR3 is 15 residues long. As DNA, the CDR3 is TGTGCCAGCAGCATTCGACTAACGGTAAAGGAGACCCAGTACTTC. Its translation: CASSIRLTVKETQYF. Supplemented by reference TRBV7-9 and TRBJ2-5, the full variable domain reads DTGVSQNPRHKITKRGQNVTFRCDPISEHNRLYWYRQTLGQGPEFLTYFQNEAQLEKSRLLSDRFSAERPKGSFSTLEIQRTEQGDSAMYLCASSIRLTVKETQYFGPGTRLLVL.

This chain connects TRBV9 to TRBJ2-1, with TRBD2 as a possible D gene (6 bases). The CDR3 sequence is 12 residues long. From germline, CDR1 is SGDLS and CDR2 YYNGEE. V lost 0 bases and J lost 11, with 9 bases in between. In DNA form, the CDR3 reads TGTGCCAGCAGCGTAGACGCGGGGAAGCAGTTCTTC. Its protein is CASSVDAGKQFF.

A single count supports this clone. The J gene is TRBJ2-2, the V gene TRBV6-1, with 7 positions matching TRBD1. The germline V gene has CDR1 MNHNS and CDR2 SASEGT. This CDR3 has 14 amino acids. J lost 8 bases, V lost 2 bases, and 5 bases had no gene match. Here the CDR3 reads CASSEWNRGGELFF. The DNA of the CDR3 is TGTGCCAGCAGTGAATGGAACAGGGGAGGGGAGCTGTTTTTT.

This clone was detected once. This chain links TRBV2 with TRBJ2-7; D remains unclear. Germline loops: CDR1 SNHLY, CDR2 FYNNEI. The CDR3 is 11 residues long. V shed 7 bases and J shed 8 bases, with 12 bases lying between them. This CDR3 is CASTGAAQQYF. The CDR3 region has the DNA TGTGCCAGCACCGGCGCCGCGCAGCAGTACTTC.

This clone was seen more than once but under ten times. This same CDR3 is encoded by further DNA sequences in the sample. The rearrangement uses TRBV11-3 and TRBJ2-7, with D perhaps matching TRBD1 or TRBD2 (5 bases each). The V end was cut by 4 bases, the J end by 1 base, with 8 bases between. Germline V gives CDR1 SGHNT, CDR2 YENEEA. This CDR3 is built from 13 residues. Written as DNA, the CDR3 is TGTGCCAGCAGCTCAGGGAGTTCCTACGAGCAGTACTTC. This encodes CASSSGSSYEQYF.

The J gene is TRBJ1-5, the V gene TRBV6-1; D possibly corresponds to TRBD1 (6 bases). From germline, CDR1 is MNHNS and CDR2 SASEGT. Trimming stripped 8 bases from V and 5 bases from J, with 13 bases between. The CDR3 totals 13 residues. This chain's CDR3 is CASGTGIHQPQHF. CDR3 nucleotides: TGTGCCAGCGGAACAGGGATCCATCAGCCCCAGCATTTT.

This clone was observed once. The J gene is TRBJ2-7, the V gene TRBV18; D is perhaps TRBD2 (7 bases). This CDR3 is 15 amino acids long. The V end lost 2 bases, the J end lost 7 bases, and 18 bases lay between the germline ends. The germline V gene encodes CDR1 KGHSH and CDR2 LQKENI. CDR3 residues: CASSPGGGASGEQYF. The CDR3, as DNA: TGTGCCAGCTCACCAGGGGGGGGCGCCTCCGGGGAGCAGTACTTC. Drawing the rest from reference TRBV18 and TRBJ2-7, the complete variable domain is NAGVMQNPRHLVRRRGQEARLRCSPMKGHSHVYWYRQLPEEGLKFMVYLQKENIIDESGMPKERFSAEFPKEGPSILRIQQVVRGDSAAYFCASSPGGGASGEQYFGPGTRLTVT.

The chain uses TRBV7-3 and TRBJ2-5; TRBD1 matches 8 bases. Germline CDR1 reads SGHTA; CDR2 reads FQGTGA. This CDR3 region has 17 residues. The V gene end was trimmed by 0 bases and the J gene end by 5 bases; junction bases not matched to a gene: 11. This chain's CDR3 is CASSLTFPDRDRETQYF. The CDR3 nucleotides read TGTGCCAGCAGCTTAACGTTTCCGGACAGGGATAGGGAGACCCAGTACTTC.

The chain has TRBV6-5 and TRBJ1-4; no clear D. The CDR3 is made up of 12 amino acids. Germline CDR1 MNHEY, CDR2 SVGAGI. V lost 6 bases and J lost 7, with 9 bases in between. CDR3 coding DNA: TGTGCCAGCAGCTTTAGTGGTGAAAAACTGTTTTTT. As protein: CASSFSGEKLFF.

This rearrangement joins TRBV14 to TRBJ2-1, with TRBD2 matching over 10 bases. The junction had 6 bases not matched to a gene; V was cut back by 1 base and J by 3 bases. Germline V gene lookup returns CDR1 SGHDN and CDR2 FVKESK. The CDR3 spans 17 residues. The CDR3 DNA reads as TGTGCCAGCAGCCAAGGAAGGTGGACTAGCGGCTACAATGAGCAGTTCTTC. Translating it yields CASSQGRWTSGYNEQFF.

CDR3 bases: TGTGCCAGCAGTGTAGAGGTGTCGGTGGCTTTCTTT. Amino acids: CASSVEVSVAFF. The rearrangement joins TRBV6-1 to TRBJ1-1; unclear D gene. Germline V gene data show CDR1 as MNHNS and CDR2 as SASEGT. Trimming shortened V by 4 bases and J by 11 bases, and 14 bases separated the two germline ends. The CDR3 loop spans 12 amino acids.